This T cell receptor beta chain was retrieved from a study of shared clonotypes between healthy human individuals. The CDR3 runs to 15 residues. V shed 3 bases and J 6 bases; nucleotides not matched to a gene: 8. The germline V gene encodes CDR1 LNHDA and CDR2 SQIVND (reference sequence). To note about this clone: No antigen is known for it.

Study-wide results and limits: Memory subsets generally showed lower estimated richness than naive subsets.

Only in-frame clones appear in the TCRdb table, and some are missing; sequencing was by immunoSEQ multiplex PCR. The table includes roughly 650,000 clones, roughly 97% detected once. The sequence was collected from a young woman in good health. This rearrangement joins TRBV19 to TRBJ1-5, with 7 bases matching TRBD1. Sequencing was carried out using naive CD4+ T cells sorted from blood. Subset reported: CD45RA+ positively selected. DNA for the CDR3: TGTGCCAGTAGTATTGGACAGGTCCGGCGTCAGCCCCAGCATTTT. It translates to CASSIGQVRRQPQHF. Filled out from reference TRBV19 and TRBJ1-5, the complete variable domain reads DGGITQSPKYLFRKEGQNVTLSCEQNLNHDAMYWYRQDPGQGLRLIYYSQIVNDFQKGDIAEGYSVSREKKESFPLTVTSAQKNPTAFYLCASSIGQVRRQPQHFGDGTRLSIL.